Included here is one TCR beta chain sequence, with context. As yet, its antigen is unknown. This sample was included in a study of T cell repertoires in cytomegalovirus infection. The overall study: CMV infection and matching HLA type were both indicated by public TCR beta signatures. Study conclusions and caveats: Identification of carriers of CMV plus the relevant HLA was achieved through cumulative public TCR beta family frequency. Clonotypes of TCR beta that were HLA-C-restricted and CMV-specific dominated the ex vivo response.

CDR3 length: 15 amino acids. Trimming removed 0 bases at V and 1 base at J, with 6 bases between. The V gene's germline CDR1 is MGHRA and CDR2 YSYEKL. TCRdb used MiXCR to reprocess the reads, holding one entry per CDR3 protein. In the table there are about 180,000 distinct CDR3 sequences, about 17% of which are singletons. Sequenced: CD8+ T cells from PBMCs. The sequence was collected from a human donor in good health (CMV status not recorded). Some clones in this sample may be carry-over from other donors' samples. V is TRBV4-1 and J is TRBJ2-2; D is undetermined. CDR3 DNA sequence: TGCGCCAGCAGCCAAGATGCAGGGAACACCGGGGAGCTGTTTTTT. It yields the protein CASSQDAGNTGELFF.